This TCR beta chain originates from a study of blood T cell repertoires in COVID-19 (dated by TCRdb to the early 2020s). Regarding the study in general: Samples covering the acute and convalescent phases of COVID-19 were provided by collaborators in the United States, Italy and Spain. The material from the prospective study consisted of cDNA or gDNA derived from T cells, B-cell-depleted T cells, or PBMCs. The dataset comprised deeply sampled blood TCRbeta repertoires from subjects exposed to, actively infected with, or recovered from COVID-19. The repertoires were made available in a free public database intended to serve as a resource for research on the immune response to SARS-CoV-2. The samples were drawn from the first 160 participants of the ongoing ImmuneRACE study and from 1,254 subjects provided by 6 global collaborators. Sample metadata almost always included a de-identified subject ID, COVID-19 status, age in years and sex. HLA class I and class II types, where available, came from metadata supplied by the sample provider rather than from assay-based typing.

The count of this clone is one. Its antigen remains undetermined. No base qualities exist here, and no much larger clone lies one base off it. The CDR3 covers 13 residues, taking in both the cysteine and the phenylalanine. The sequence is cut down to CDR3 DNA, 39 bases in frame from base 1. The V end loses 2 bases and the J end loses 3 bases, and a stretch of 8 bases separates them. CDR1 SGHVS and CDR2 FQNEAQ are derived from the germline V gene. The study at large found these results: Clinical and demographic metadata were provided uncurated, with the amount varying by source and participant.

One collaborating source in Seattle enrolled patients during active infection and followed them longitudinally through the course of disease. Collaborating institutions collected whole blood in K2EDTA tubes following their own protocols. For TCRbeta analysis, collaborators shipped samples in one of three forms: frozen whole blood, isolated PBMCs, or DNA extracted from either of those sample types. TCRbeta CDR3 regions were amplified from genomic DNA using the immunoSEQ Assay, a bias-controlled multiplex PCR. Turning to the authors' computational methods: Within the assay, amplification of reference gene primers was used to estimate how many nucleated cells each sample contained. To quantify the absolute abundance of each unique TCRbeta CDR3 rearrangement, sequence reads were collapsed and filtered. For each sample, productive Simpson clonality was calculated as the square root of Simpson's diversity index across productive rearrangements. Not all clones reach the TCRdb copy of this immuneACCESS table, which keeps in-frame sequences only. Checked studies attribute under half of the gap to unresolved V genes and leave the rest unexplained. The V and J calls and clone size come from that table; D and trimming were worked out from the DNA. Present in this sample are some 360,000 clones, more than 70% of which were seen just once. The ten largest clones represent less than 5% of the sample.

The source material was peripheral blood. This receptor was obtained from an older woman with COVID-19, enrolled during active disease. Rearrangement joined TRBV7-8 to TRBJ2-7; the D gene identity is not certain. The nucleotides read TGTGCCAGCAGCTTACAAACCAGCTACGAGCAGTACTTC. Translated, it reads CASSLQTSYEQYF.